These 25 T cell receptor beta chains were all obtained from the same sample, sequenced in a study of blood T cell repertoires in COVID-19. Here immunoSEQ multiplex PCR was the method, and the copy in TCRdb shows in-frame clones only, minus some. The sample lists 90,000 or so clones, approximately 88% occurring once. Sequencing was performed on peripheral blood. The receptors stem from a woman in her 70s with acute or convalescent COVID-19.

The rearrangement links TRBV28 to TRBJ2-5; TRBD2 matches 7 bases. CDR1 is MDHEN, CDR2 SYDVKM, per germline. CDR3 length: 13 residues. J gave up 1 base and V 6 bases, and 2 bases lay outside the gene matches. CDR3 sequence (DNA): TGTGCCAGCAGGGGACTAATCCAAGAGACCCAGTACTTC. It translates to CASRGLIQETQYF.

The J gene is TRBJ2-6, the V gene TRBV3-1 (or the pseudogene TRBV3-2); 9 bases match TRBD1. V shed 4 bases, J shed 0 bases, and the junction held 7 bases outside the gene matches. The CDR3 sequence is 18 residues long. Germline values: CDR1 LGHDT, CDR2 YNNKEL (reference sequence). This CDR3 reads CASSPVGTGSSGANVLTF. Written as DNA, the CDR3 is TGTGCCAGCAGCCCAGTTGGGACAGGGAGCTCTGGGGCCAACGTCCTGACTTTC.

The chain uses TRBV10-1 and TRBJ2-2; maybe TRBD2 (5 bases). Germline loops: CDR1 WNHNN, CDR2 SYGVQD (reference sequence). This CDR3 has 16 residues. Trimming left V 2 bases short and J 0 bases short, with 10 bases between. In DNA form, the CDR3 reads TGCGCCAGCAGTGAGGTAGCCGGGGCGAACACCGGGGAGCTGTTTTTT. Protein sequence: CASSEVAGANTGELFF.

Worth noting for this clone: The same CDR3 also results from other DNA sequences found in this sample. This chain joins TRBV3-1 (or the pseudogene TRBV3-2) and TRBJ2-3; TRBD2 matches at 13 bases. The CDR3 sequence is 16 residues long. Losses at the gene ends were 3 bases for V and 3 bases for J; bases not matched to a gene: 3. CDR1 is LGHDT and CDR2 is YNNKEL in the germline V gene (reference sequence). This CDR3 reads CASSHRLAGGTDTQYF. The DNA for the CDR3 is TGTGCCAGCAGCCACCGACTAGCGGGAGGAACAGATACGCAGTATTTT.

CDR3: CASSPHDTGEQYF. As DNA, the CDR3 is TGTGCCAGCTCACCTCATGACACGGGGGAGCAGTACTTC. The rearrangement joins TRBV18 to TRBJ2-7; TRBD2 might be the D (5 bases). Germline-derived CDR1 and CDR2 are KGHSH and LQKENI. Trimming pared 3 bases from V and 7 bases from J, leaving 13 bases between. The CDR3 has 13 residues.

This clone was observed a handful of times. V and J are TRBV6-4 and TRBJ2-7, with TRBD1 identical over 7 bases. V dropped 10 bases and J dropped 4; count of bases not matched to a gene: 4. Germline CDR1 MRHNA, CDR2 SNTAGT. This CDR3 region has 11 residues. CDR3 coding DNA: TGTGCCAAAGAGACAGGGTACGAGCAGTACGTC. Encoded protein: CAKETGYEQYV.

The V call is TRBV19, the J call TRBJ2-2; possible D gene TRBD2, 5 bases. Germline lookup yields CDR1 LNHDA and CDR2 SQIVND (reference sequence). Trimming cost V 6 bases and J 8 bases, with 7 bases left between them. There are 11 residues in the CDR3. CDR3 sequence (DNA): TGTGCCAGTAGCCCGGGGGGGGAGCTGTTTTTT. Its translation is CASSPGGELFF. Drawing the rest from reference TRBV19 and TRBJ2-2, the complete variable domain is DGGITQSPKYLFRKEGQNVTLSCEQNLNHDAMYWYRQDPGQGLRLIYYSQIVNDFQKGDIAEGYSVSREKKESFPLTVTSAQKNPTAFYLCASSPGGELFFGEGSRLTVL.

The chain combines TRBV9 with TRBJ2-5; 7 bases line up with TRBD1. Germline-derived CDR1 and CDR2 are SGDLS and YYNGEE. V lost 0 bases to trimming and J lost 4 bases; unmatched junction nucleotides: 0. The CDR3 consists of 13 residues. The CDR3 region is CASSVEGAETQYF. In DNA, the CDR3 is TGTGCCAGCAGCGTAGAGGGGGCAGAGACCCAGTACTTC.

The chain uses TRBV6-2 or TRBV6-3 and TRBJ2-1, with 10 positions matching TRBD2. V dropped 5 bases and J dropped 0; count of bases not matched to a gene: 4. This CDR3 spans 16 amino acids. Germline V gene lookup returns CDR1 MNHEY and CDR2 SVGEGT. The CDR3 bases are TGTGCCAGCAGTCCCCAGCGGGGGGGCTCCTACAATGAGCAGTTCTTC. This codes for CASSPQRGGSYNEQFF.

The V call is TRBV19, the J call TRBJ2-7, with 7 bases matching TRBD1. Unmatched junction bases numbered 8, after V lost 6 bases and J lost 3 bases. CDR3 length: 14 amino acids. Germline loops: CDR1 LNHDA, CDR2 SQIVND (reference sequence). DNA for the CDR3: TGTGCCAGTAGCAAGACAGGGTGGGGCTACGAGCAGTACTTC. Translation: CASSKTGWGYEQYF.

The DNA of the CDR3 is TGTGCCAGTAGTTCGGGACAGGTTTCACCCCTCCACTTT. Its protein product is CASSSGQVSPLHF. The chain employs TRBV19 and TRBJ1-6; 8 nucleotides agree with TRBD1. This CDR3 region has 13 residues. Germline lookup yields CDR1 LNHDA and CDR2 SQIVND (reference sequence). The V segment lost 5 bases and the J segment 9 bases; nucleotides outside the gene matches: 3.

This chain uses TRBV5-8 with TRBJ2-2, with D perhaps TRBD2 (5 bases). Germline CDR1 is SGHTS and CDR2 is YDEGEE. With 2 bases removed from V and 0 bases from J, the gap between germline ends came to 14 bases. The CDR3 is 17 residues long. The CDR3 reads CASSLTLRTPNTGELFF. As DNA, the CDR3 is TGTGCCAGCAGCTTAACACTCAGGACTCCGAACACCGGGGAGCTGTTTTTT.

CDR3 nucleotides: TGCGCCAGCAGCTTCGCTGGTGGGGGGGAAGAGACCCAGTACTTC. Translating gives CASSFAGGGEETQYF. The chain joins TRBV5-1 to TRBJ2-5; TRBD2 aligns across 7 bases. In germline, CDR1 is SGHRS, CDR2 YFSETQ. The ends lost 2 bases at V and 3 bases at J; junction bases unmatched: 7. This CDR3 comprises 15 residues.

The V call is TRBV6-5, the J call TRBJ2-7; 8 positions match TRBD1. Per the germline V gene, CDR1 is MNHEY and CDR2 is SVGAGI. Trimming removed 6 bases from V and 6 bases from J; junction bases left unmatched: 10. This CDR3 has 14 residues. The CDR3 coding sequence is TGTGCCAGCAGACCCAGACAGGGGCTGAGCGAGCAGTACTTC. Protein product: CASRPRQGLSEQYF.

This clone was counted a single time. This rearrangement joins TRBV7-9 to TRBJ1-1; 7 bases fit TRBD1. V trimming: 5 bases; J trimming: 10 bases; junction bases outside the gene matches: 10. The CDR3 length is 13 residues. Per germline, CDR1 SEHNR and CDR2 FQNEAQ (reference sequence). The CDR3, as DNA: TGTGCCAGCAGCCCCACTACAGGGGAGACAGCTTTCTTT. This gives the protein CASSPTTGETAFF.

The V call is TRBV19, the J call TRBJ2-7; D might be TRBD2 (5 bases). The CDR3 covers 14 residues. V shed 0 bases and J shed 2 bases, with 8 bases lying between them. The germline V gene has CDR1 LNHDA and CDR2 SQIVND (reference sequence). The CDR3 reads CASSIEAGTYEQYF. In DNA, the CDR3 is TGTGCCAGTAGTATAGAGGCCGGGACCTACGAGCAGTACTTC. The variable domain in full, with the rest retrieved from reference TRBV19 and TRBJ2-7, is DGGITQSPKYLFRKEGQNVTLSCEQNLNHDAMYWYRQDPGQGLRLIYYSQIVNDFQKGDIAEGYSVSREKKESFPLTVTSAQKNPTAFYLCASSIEAGTYEQYFGPGTRLTVT.

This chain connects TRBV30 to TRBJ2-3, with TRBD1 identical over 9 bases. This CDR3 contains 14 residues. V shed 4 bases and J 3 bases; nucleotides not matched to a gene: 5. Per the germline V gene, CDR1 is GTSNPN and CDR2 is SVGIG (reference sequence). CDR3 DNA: TGTGCCTGGATCAGACAGGGGGGAACAGATACGCAGTATTTT. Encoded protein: CAWIRQGGTDTQYF.

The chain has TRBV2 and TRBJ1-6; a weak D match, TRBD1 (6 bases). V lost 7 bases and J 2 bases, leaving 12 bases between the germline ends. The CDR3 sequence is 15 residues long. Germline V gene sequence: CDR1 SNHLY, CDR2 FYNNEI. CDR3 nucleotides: TGTGCCAGCAACCCAGGGGTAACCTATAATTCACCCCTCCACTTT. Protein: CASNPGVTYNSPLHF.

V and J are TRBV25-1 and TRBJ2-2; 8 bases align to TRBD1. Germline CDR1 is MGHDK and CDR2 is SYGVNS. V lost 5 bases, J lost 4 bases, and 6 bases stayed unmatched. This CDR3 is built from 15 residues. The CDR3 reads CASSPGDRSTGELFF. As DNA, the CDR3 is TGTGCCAGCAGTCCGGGGGACAGGAGCACCGGGGAGCTGTTTTTT.

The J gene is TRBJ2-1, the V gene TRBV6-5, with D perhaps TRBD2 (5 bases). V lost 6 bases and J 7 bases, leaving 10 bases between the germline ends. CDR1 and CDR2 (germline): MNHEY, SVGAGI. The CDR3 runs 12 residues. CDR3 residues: CASSTSGNEQFF. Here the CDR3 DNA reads TGTGCCAGCAGCACCTCGGGGAATGAGCAGTTCTTC.

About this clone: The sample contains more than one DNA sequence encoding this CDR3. CDR3 bases: TGTGCCAGCAGTGAAAATCGGGGGGGTGAAAAACTGTTTTTT. Translation gives CASSENRGGEKLFF. The chain employs TRBV2 and TRBJ1-4; a possible D gene is TRBD1 (5 bases). V lost 2 bases, J lost 7 bases, and 11 bases lay in between. CDR3 length: 14 amino acids. The V gene's germline CDR1 is SNHLY and CDR2 FYNNEI.

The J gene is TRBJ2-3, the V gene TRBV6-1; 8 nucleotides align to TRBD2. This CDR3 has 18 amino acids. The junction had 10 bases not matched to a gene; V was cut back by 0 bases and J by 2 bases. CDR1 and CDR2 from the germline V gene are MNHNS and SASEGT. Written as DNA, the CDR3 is TGTGCCAGCAGTGAAGCGGGCGGGGGGTCACGAACCACAGATACGCAGTATTTT. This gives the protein CASSEAGGGSRTTDTQYF.

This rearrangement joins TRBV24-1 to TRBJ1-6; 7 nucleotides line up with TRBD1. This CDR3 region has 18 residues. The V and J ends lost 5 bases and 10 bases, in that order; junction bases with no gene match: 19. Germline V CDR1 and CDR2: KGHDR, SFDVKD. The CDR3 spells CATSVGPLDRALGSPLHF. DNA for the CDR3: TGTGCCACCAGTGTAGGCCCCCTAGACAGGGCCTTGGGGTCACCCCTCCACTTT.

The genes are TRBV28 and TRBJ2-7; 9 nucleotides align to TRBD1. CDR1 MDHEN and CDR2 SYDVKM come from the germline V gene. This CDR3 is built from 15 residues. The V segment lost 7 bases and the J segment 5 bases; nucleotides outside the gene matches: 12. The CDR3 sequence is CASTKTGGGSDEQYV. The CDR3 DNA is TGTGCCAGCACGAAGACAGGGGGTGGAAGTGACGAGCAGTACGTC.

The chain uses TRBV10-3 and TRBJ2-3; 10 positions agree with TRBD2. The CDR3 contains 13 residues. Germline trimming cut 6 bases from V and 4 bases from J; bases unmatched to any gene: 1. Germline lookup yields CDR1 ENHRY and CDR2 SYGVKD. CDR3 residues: CAISGLAADTQYF. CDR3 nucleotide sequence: TGTGCCATCAGCGGACTAGCGGCAGATACGCAGTATTTT.